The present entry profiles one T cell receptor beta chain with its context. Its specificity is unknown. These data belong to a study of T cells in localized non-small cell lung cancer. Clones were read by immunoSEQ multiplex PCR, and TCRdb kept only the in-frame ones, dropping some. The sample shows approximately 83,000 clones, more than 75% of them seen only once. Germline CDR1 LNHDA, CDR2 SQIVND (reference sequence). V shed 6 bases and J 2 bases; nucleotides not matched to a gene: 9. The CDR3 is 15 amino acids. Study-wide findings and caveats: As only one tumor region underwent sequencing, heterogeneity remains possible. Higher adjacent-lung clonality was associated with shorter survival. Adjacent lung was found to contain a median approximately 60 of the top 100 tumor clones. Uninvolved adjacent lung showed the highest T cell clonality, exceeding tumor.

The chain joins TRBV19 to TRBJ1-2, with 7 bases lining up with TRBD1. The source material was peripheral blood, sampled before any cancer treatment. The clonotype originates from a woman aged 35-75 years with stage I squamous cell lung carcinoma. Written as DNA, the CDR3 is TGTGCCAGTAGAGCCGGGACAGCTGCAAACTATGGCTACACCTTC. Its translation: CASRAGTAANYGYTF.